This T cell receptor beta chain comes out of a study of response to subunit inactivated influenza vaccine. General study points: With each seasonal influenza vaccination, the authors suggested, few new T cells are recruited.

CDR1 and CDR2 (germline): DFQATT, SNEGSKA (reference sequence). The CDR3 totals 13 residues. V was cut by 1 base and J by 7 bases, with 13 bases left in between. Notes on this clonotype: Antigen unknown.

TCRdb itself ran the RT-PCR reads through MiXCR, one entry per CDR3 protein. The sample shows about 520,000 distinct CDR3 sequences, around 7.7% of them seen only once. This sequence was found in a man in his fifties or sixties who received an inactivated influenza vaccine. This sample comprised PBMCs from blood, obtained around 25 months after vaccination. The chain carries TRBV20-1 and TRBJ2-5, with D possibly matching TRBD2 (5 bases). In DNA, the CDR3 is TGCAGTGCTAGAGTTGCTAGCCTGGGGACCCAGTACTTC. As protein: CSARVASLGTQYF.